These 11 T cell receptor beta chains were all obtained from the same sample, sequenced in a study of T cells in Graves' hyperthyroidism and ophthalmopathy. From RNA transcripts, TCR beta CDR3 regions were amplified. The TCR CDR3 first-round RT-PCR relied on the HTBI primer set. Each CDR3 protein gets one entry after TCRdb re-called the multiplex PCR reads with MiXCR. The sample records approximately 690,000 distinct CDR3 sequences, about a fifth being singletons. Sequenced: blood. All receptors derive from a man aged 25 to 40 with Graves' ophthalmopathy.

Written as DNA, the CDR3 is TGTGCCAGCAGCGGGTGGAGTAAGGAAAAACTGTTTTTT. Translating it yields CASSGWSKEKLFF. This chain uses TRBV27 with TRBJ1-4; D remains ambiguous. V lost 6 bases and J 8 bases, leaving 13 bases between the germline ends. Germline V gene lookup returns CDR1 MNHEY and CDR2 SMNVEV (reference sequence). The CDR3 is 13 residues long.

This chain uses TRBV14 with TRBJ1-1, with 9 bases identical to TRBD1. V shed 2 bases and J 4 bases; nucleotides not matched to a gene: 8. CDR3 length equals 16 residues. CDR1 and CDR2 from the germline V gene are SGHDN and FVKESK. The DNA for the CDR3 is TGTGCCAGCAGCCAAATTACGGGACAGGGAGGCACTGAAGCTTTCTTT. Translating gives CASSQITGQGGTEAFF.

Ten or more counts support this clonotype. The V and J genes are TRBV12-3 or TRBV12-4 and TRBJ1-4; 7 bases line up with TRBD1. Losses at the gene ends were 7 bases for V and 5 bases for J; bases not matched to a gene: 7. CDR3 length: 14 amino acids. CDR3 coding DNA: TGTGCCAGCACCAGCGACAGGGAAAATGAAAAACTGTTTTTT. Its protein product is CASTSDRENEKLFF.

The table lists this clonotype with many counts. The chain uses TRBV5-6 and TRBJ2-1, with a possible D match to TRBD1 (6 bases). This CDR3 comprises 15 residues. Germline values: CDR1 SGHDT, CDR2 YYEEEE. V was cut by 0 bases and J by 6 bases, with 13 bases left in between. CDR3 loop: CASSLGQGRVNEQFF. DNA for the CDR3: TGTGCCAGCAGCTTGGGGCAGGGGAGAGTCAATGAGCAGTTCTTC.

V gene TRBV9 combines with J gene TRBJ1-3; D uncertain. Trimming removed 0 bases from V and 0 bases from J, with 10 bases in between. From germline, CDR1 is SGDLS and CDR2 YYNGEE. The length of the CDR3 is 16 residues. The CDR3 bases are TGTGCCAGCAGCGTAGGTGCCCTACTCTCTGGAAACACCATATATTTT. Protein sequence: CASSVGALLSGNTIYF.

The V and J genes are TRBV19 and TRBJ2-1; no definite D call. Trimming took 2 bases from V and 5 from J, leaving 7 bases between them. In germline, CDR1 is LNHDA, CDR2 SQIVND (reference sequence). The CDR3 is made up of 13 amino acids. Here the CDR3 DNA reads TGTGCCAGTAGTATATCCGACAACAATGAGCAGTTCTTC. As protein: CASSISDNNEQFF.

This clonotype was detected many times. The J gene is TRBJ2-7, the V gene TRBV6-1; tentative D call: TRBD1 (6 bases). Germline V gene sequence: CDR1 MNHNS, CDR2 SASEGT. Trimming removed 5 bases at V and 4 bases at J, with 18 bases between. The CDR3 sequence is 15 residues long. CDR3 in amino acids: CASSTSGTPMYEQYF. The CDR3, as DNA: TGTGCCAGCAGTACCTCCGGGACACCAATGTACGAGCAGTACTTC.

This sequence joins TRBV2 and TRBJ1-4; weak D call: TRBD1 (6 bases). The germline V gene encodes CDR1 SNHLY and CDR2 FYNNEI. Trimming stripped 3 bases from V and 8 bases from J, with 13 bases between. The CDR3 length is 14 residues. The CDR3 reads CASSDTGTNEKLFF. The CDR3 DNA reads as TGTGCCAGCAGTGACACCGGGACAAACGAAAAACTGTTTTTT.

This clonotype showed up many times. This rearrangement joins TRBV29-1 to TRBJ1-1, with D unresolved. Germline V gene data show CDR1 as SQVTM and CDR2 as ANQGSEA. The V end was cut by 5 bases, the J end by 0 bases, with 4 bases between. This CDR3 has 11 residues. This CDR3 reads CSVPLNTEAFF. The CDR3 coding sequence is TGCAGCGTTCCTTTGAACACTGAAGCTTTCTTT.

This clonotype showed up many times. CDR3 sequence: CASSSLGPQHF. CDR3 sequence (DNA): TGTGCCAGCAGCTCCCTGGGGCCCCAGCATTTT. This chain links TRBV7-9 with TRBJ1-5; D not certain. This CDR3 has 11 residues. Germline V gene lookup returns CDR1 SEHNR and CDR2 FQNEAQ (reference sequence). V lost 4 bases to trimming and J lost 9 bases, with 7 bases between them.

Many counts were recorded for this clonotype. The chain combines TRBV20-1 with TRBJ1-5; D unclear. The CDR3 is made up of 16 amino acids. Germline CDR1 and CDR2: DFQATT and SNEGSKA (reference sequence). V lost 5 bases to trimming and J lost 1 base, with 18 bases between them. CDR3 in amino acids: CSAWGGGKKSNQPQHF. The CDR3 nucleotides are TGCAGTGCTTGGGGAGGAGGGAAGAAAAGCAATCAGCCCCAGCATTTT.